What follows are 2 T cell receptor beta chains derived from one specimen sequenced in a study of T cells in Graves' hyperthyroidism and ophthalmopathy. Authors of the study amplified TCR beta CDR3 regions from RNA transcripts. TCR CDR3 regions were first amplified by RT-PCR with HTBI primers. TCRdb independently ran MiXCR on the multiplex PCR reads; one entry per CDR3 protein. The sample lists some 210,000 distinct CDR3 sequences, more than 15% occurring once. The sequenced sample consisted of blood. The receptors come from a man aged 45-65 years with Graves' hyperthyroidism.

J is TRBJ2-3 and V is TRBV7-9, with 7 bases matching TRBD1. Germline V CDR1 and CDR2: SEHNR, FQNEAQ (reference sequence). V lost 5 bases, J lost 7 bases, and 6 bases stayed unmatched. There are 13 residues in the CDR3. Here the CDR3 reads CASSTGQANTQYF. The DNA of the CDR3 is TGTGCCAGCAGCACAGGACAGGCCAATACGCAGTATTTT.

This chain connects TRBV11-3 to TRBJ1-6, with D possibly being TRBD1 (5 bases). Germline V gene data show CDR1 as SGHNT and CDR2 as YENEEA. Between the trimmed V and J ends, which lost 3 bases and 5 bases, there was a span of 11 bases. This CDR3 has 15 amino acids. In DNA form, the CDR3 reads TGTGCCAGCAGCTTGTTTGACAGCAATAATTCACCCCTCCACTTT. It yields the protein CASSLFDSNNSPLHF.